The rows below give T cell receptor beta chains drawn from one sample of a study of beta chain features in type 1 diabetes. TCRdb keeps only in-frame clones here, not all; method: immunoSEQ multiplex PCR. The sample records about 370,000 clones, about 15% being singletons. Input material: naive CD4+ T cells from blood. The receptors here all came from a woman between 18 and 29 years old in good health. CDR3s include the opening cysteine and the closing phenylalanine or tryptophan. Each record gives: CDR3 protein, CDR3 DNA, J gene, clone size, V gene, D gene. A D gene is named only where the DNA matches it firmly. A row's size may be missing; if present it is once, few, many or a size class.

CASSEVAGGDYGYTF,TGTGCCAGCAGTGAAGTCGCAGGGGGCGACTATGGCTACACCTTC,TRBJ1-2,.,TRBV25-1,TRBD1
CASSVGRSSGRARGETQYF,TGTGCCAGCAGCGTAGGGAGGAGTAGCGGGAGGGCAAGAGGGGAGACCCAGTACTTC,TRBJ2-5,once,TRBV9,TRBD2
CASSTLAGAPNEQFF,TGTGCCAGCAGCACACTAGCGGGAGCCCCCAATGAGCAGTTCTTC,TRBJ2-1,few,TRBV11-2,TRBD2
CASANPGQYAQHEQFF,TGTGCCAGCGCAAACCCGGGACAGTATGCCCAGCATGAGCAGTTCTTC,TRBJ2-1,.,TRBV19,TRBD1
CASSPGLPPGELFF,TGCGCCAGCAGCCCTGGACTTCCACCGGGGGAGCTGTTTTTT,TRBJ2-2,few,TRBV5-1,.
CATGQTYQETQYF,TGTGCCACCGGACAAACGTACCAAGAGACCCAGTACTTC,TRBJ2-5,.,TRBV19,.
CASSVDRGPNNEQFF,TGTGCCAGCAGCGTAGACAGGGGCCCGAACAATGAGCAGTTCTTC,TRBJ2-1,few,TRBV9,TRBD1
CASSNGHMNTEAFF,TGTGCCAGTAGTAATGGGCACATGAACACTGAAGCTTTCTTT,TRBJ1-1,few,TRBV19,.
CASSATGQGRNEQFF,TGTGCCAGCAGCGCCACGGGACAGGGTAGGAATGAGCAGTTCTTC,TRBJ2-1,.,TRBV9,TRBD1
CASSPQGRGAFF,TGCGCCAGCAGCCCCCAGGGAAGGGGAGCTTTCTTT,TRBJ1-1,.,TRBV4-3,.
CSVDALTGGTDTQYF,TGCAGCGTTGACGCGTTGACAGGGGGCACAGATACGCAGTATTTT,TRBJ2-3,.,TRBV29-1,TRBD1
CAISERRRGGNNEQFF,TGTGCCATCAGTGAGCGGAGGCGGGGGGGAAACAATGAGCAGTTCTTC,TRBJ2-1,few,TRBV10-3,TRBD2
CASSFVRRPGDEQYF,TGTGCCAGCAGTTTCGTTAGGAGGCCGGGGGACGAGCAGTACTTC,TRBJ2-7,.,TRBV28,.
CASSLGSGLAIHEQFF,TGTGCCAGCAGCTTGGGTTCGGGACTAGCGATCCATGAGCAGTTCTTC,TRBJ2-1,.,TRBV7-2,TRBD2
CAWTPVPGNTIYF,TGTGCCTGGACGCCAGTCCCTGGAAACACCATATATTTT,TRBJ1-3,.,TRBV30,.
CASSFGGLAFF,TGTGCCAGCAGTTTCGGGGGACTAGCGTTCTTC,TRBJ2-1,.,TRBV27,TRBD2
CASSLQGQGSPQHF,TGTGCCAGCAGCTTACAGGGACAGGGCTCCCCCCAGCATTTT,TRBJ1-5,few,TRBV7-3,TRBD1
CASSPAVSAVKNIQYF,TGTGCCAGCAGCCCCGCCGTGAGCGCGGTCAAAAACATTCAGTACTTC,TRBJ2-4,few,TRBV7-2,.
CATSGYPGLAGGERTNEQFF,TGTGCCACCAGCGGATACCCGGGACTAGCGGGAGGGGAGAGGACCAATGAGCAGTTCTTC,TRBJ2-1,.,TRBV15,TRBD2
CASSPLLAGLYEQYF,TGTGCCAGCAGCCCCTTGTTAGCGGGACTCTACGAGCAGTACTTC,TRBJ2-7,.,TRBV14,TRBD2
CAWSVTLTGETDTQYF,TGTGCCTGGAGTGTAACCCTGACAGGGGAGACAGATACGCAGTATTTT,TRBJ2-3,few,TRBV30,TRBD1
CAWTRRTNSGNTIYF,TGTGCCTGGACGCGGCGAACCAACTCTGGAAACACCATATATTTT,TRBJ1-3,.,TRBV30,.
CASSSYPGANYGYTF,TGTGCCAGCAGCTCCTACCCGGGAGCGAACTATGGCTACACCTTC,TRBJ1-2,.,TRBV7-2,.
CSAATGMNTEAFF,TGCAGCGCTGCGACAGGGATGAACACTGAAGCTTTCTTT,TRBJ1-1,.,TRBV29-1,TRBD1
CASSKGQGVAEQFF,TGTGCCAGCAGTAAGGGACAGGGGGTGGCTGAGCAGTTCTTC,TRBJ2-1,.,TRBV2,TRBD1
CGVRGPGNQPQHF,TGTGGGGTTAGAGGGCCTGGCAATCAGCCCCAGCATTTT,TRBJ1-5,.,TRBV27,.
CASSLGDSGANVLTF,TGCGCCAGCAGCTTAGGGGACTCTGGGGCCAACGTCCTGACTTTC,TRBJ2-6,.,TRBV5-1,.
CASSPAMSGRPLEQYF,TGTGCCAGCAGCCCGGCAATGAGCGGGAGACCACTCGAGCAGTACTTC,TRBJ2-7,.,TRBV7-9,TRBD2
CSAPTMYEQYF,TGCAGTGCCCCGACTATGTACGAGCAGTACTTC,TRBJ2-7,few,TRBV20-1,.
CASSLFGQGTNGYTF,TGTGCCAGCAGTTTATTCGGCCAGGGTACAAATGGCTACACCTTC,TRBJ1-2,.,TRBV28,.
CASSWDSELTDTQYF,TGTGCCAGCTCATGGGACAGCGAACTGACAGATACGCAGTATTTT,TRBJ2-3,few,TRBV18,TRBD1
CSVDAGGFVEQYF,TGCAGCGTTGACGCCGGAGGGTTCGTGGAGCAGTACTTC,TRBJ2-7,few,TRBV29-1,.
CASSPPRISSGAYLSGSYEQYF,TGTGCCAGCTCACCACCGAGGATCTCTAGCGGGGCTTATCTATCGGGCTCCTACGAGCAGTACTTC,TRBJ2-7,.,TRBV18,TRBD2
CASSDFAGGYNEQFF,TGTGCCAGCAGTGACTTTGCGGGAGGTTACAATGAGCAGTTCTTC,TRBJ2-1,.,TRBV2,TRBD2
CASSKTNSQQYF,TGTGCCAGTAGTAAGACGAACAGCCAGCAGTATTTT,TRBJ2-3,few,TRBV19,.